The 30 T cell receptor beta chains listed next were all sequenced from one sample in a study of cytomegalovirus exposure and HLA in healthy donors. Measured with immunoSEQ multiplex PCR; TCRdb has only the in-frame clones, and not every one. The top ten hold 7.5% to 9% of the sample, which has approximately 150,000 clones, 70% to 90% seen once. Sequencing was done on a sample of PBMCs. Receptors originate from a young man in good health and CMV-seropositive.

The chain recombines TRBV7-6 with TRBJ2-7; TRBD2 matches 7 bases. Germline assignment: CDR1 SGHVS and CDR2 FNYEAQ. The CDR3 is 15 residues long. V dropped 5 bases and J dropped 0; count of bases not matched to a gene: 7. CDR3 nucleotide sequence: TGTGCCAGCAGCCTAACCGGGACTACCTCCTACGAGCAGTACTTC. This translates into CASSLTGTTSYEQYF.

This clone was detected a few times. This sequence joins TRBV5-6 and TRBJ1-2, with 8 bases identical to TRBD1. The CDR3 covers 14 residues. The germline V gene encodes CDR1 SGHDT and CDR2 YYEEEE. J gave up 1 base and V 6 bases, and 5 bases lay outside the gene matches. CDR3 in amino acids: CASTGQGYNYGYTF. The CDR3 DNA follows: TGTGCCAGCACCGGACAGGGTTATAACTATGGCTACACCTTC.

The chain uses TRBV5-1 and TRBJ2-3, with 7 bases matching TRBD1. This CDR3 spans 15 amino acids. Germline trimming cut 3 bases from V and 0 bases from J; bases unmatched to any gene: 4. CDR1 and CDR2 from the germline V gene are SGHRS and YFSETQ. In DNA form, the CDR3 reads TGCGCCAGCAGCTCAACAGGGGATAGCACAGATACGCAGTATTTT. Translated, it gives CASSSTGDSTDTQYF.

The table lists this clone with a few counts. This chain joins TRBV10-1 and TRBJ1-2; no reliable D call. V lost 0 bases, J lost 7 bases, and 9 bases lay in between. The CDR3 has 13 amino acids. Germline V CDR1 and CDR2: WNHNN, SYGVQD (reference sequence). CDR3 loop: CASSESPYGGYTF. Here the CDR3 DNA reads TGCGCCAGCAGTGAGTCCCCCTATGGTGGCTACACCTTC.

The rearrangement joins TRBV7-6 to TRBJ2-2; D is uncertain. Germline lookup yields CDR1 SGHVS and CDR2 FNYEAQ. Trimming shortened V by 0 bases and J by 5 bases, and 10 bases separated the two germline ends. This CDR3 region has 15 residues. CDR3 sequence reads: CASSLAGRSTGELFF. The CDR3 DNA sequence: TGTGCCAGCAGCTTAGCGGGCAGATCGACCGGGGAGCTGTTTTTT.

This sequence joins TRBV7-9 and TRBJ2-5, with 7 bases that match TRBD2. Per the germline V gene, CDR1 is SEHNR and CDR2 is FQNEAQ (reference sequence). After removal of 1 base from V and 9 bases from J, the junction contained 11 bases not matched to a gene. This CDR3 comprises 15 residues. In DNA, the CDR3 is TGTGCCAGCAGCTTAGACGGCGGGGGTCCTCTGGCCCAGTACTTC. This codes for CASSLDGGGPLAQYF.

The chain employs TRBV5-1 and TRBJ2-5; weak D call: TRBD1 (5 bases). Germline V gene lookup returns CDR1 SGHRS and CDR2 YFSETQ. V dropped 4 bases and J dropped 0 bases, with 7 bases sitting between them. CDR3 size: 13 residues. CDR3 loop: CASSPDNQETQYF. CDR3 coding DNA: TGCGCCAGCAGCCCGGACAACCAAGAGACCCAGTACTTC.

The J gene is TRBJ1-6, the V gene TRBV5-4; TRBD1 is a possible D gene (6 bases). This CDR3 has 12 amino acids. In germline, CDR1 is SGHNT, CDR2 YYREEE (reference sequence). V was trimmed by 1 base and J by 10 bases, leaving 6 bases between them. The CDR3 DNA reads as TGTGCCAGCAGCTTGCAGGGGTCACCCCTCCACTTT. Translation gives CASSLQGSPLHF.

The V and J genes are TRBV27 and TRBJ1-1, with D unclear. Trimming removed 6 bases at V and 3 bases at J, with 17 bases between. The CDR3 spans 15 residues. From germline, CDR1 is MNHEY and CDR2 SMNVEV (reference sequence). In DNA form, the CDR3 reads TGTGCCAGCAGCCCAATTCTCTGGTCGGACACTGAAGCTTTCTTT. Protein sequence: CASSPILWSDTEAFF.

The chain combines TRBV10-3 with TRBJ2-5; 7 positions agree with TRBD1. This CDR3 region has 14 residues. Unmatched junction bases numbered 4, after V lost 0 bases and J lost 6 bases. The germline V gene encodes CDR1 ENHRY and CDR2 SYGVKD. The CDR3 DNA reads TGTGCCATCAGTGAGTCAACAGGGGAGCAGACCCAGTACTTC. This translates into CAISESTGEQTQYF.

This chain uses TRBV2 with TRBJ2-2; 8 nucleotides line up with TRBD1. Germline V CDR1 and CDR2: SNHLY, FYNNEI. The V and J ends lost 7 bases and 7 bases, in that order; junction bases with no gene match: 11. The CDR3 length is 15 residues. The CDR3 region is CASNTKTGEVGELFF. The CDR3 DNA is TGTGCCAGCAACACGAAGACAGGGGAAGTCGGGGAGCTGTTTTTT. Using reference TRBV2 and TRBJ2-2 for the parts outside the CDR3, the full variable domain is EPEVTQTPSHQVTQMGQEVILRCVPISNHLYFYWYRQILGQKVEFLVSFYNNEISEKSEIFDDQFSVERPDGSNFTLKIRSTKLEDSAMYFCASNTKTGEVGELFFGEGSRLTVL.

The chain combines TRBV10-2 with TRBJ1-6; the D gene is possibly TRBD1 (6 bases). Trimming left V 7 bases short and J 3 bases short, with 16 bases between. This CDR3 is built from 16 residues. From germline, CDR1 is WSHSY and CDR2 SAAADI. In DNA, the CDR3 is TGCGCCAGCAAGGACAGTTCAGGTCTCTATAATTCACCCCTCCACTTT. Translated: CASKDSSGLYNSPLHF.

The genes are TRBV19 and TRBJ2-7, with D maybe TRBD1 (6 bases). CDR1 is LNHDA, CDR2 SQIVND, per germline (reference sequence). V was shortened by 0 bases and J by 0 bases, with 6 bases between the two germline ends. The CDR3 length is 14 residues. CDR3 sequence: CASSIEQGSYEQYF. CDR3 DNA: TGTGCCAGTAGTATAGAACAGGGCTCCTACGAGCAGTACTTC.

The rearrangement joins TRBV9 to TRBJ2-3, with no clear D. This CDR3 region has 12 residues. The germline CDR1 and CDR2 sequences are SGDLS and YYNGEE. Trimming removed 0 bases at V and 4 bases at J, with 3 bases between. Here the CDR3 DNA reads TGTGCCAGCAGCGTAGCTTCAGATACGCAGTATTTT. Translation gives CASSVASDTQYF.

The chain links TRBV6-5 to TRBJ1-2; TRBD1 agrees at 11 bases. Germline V gene sequence: CDR1 MNHEY, CDR2 SVGAGI. The CDR3 has 15 amino acids. The V segment lost 10 bases and the J segment 7 bases; nucleotides outside the gene matches: 14. CDR3 amino acids: CATPGQGESLGGYTF. DNA of the CDR3: TGTGCCACCCCGGGACAGGGGGAATCGCTGGGTGGCTACACCTTC.

The gene calls are TRBV12-5 and TRBJ1-1, with TRBD1 identical over 7 bases. The ends lost 3 bases at V and 1 base at J; junction bases unmatched: 11. CDR3 size: 17 residues. Germline CDR1 and CDR2: LGHNT and FRNRAP. CDR3 protein: CASGFAIKRQGNTEAFF. The CDR3 bases are TGTGCTAGTGGTTTCGCCATCAAACGACAGGGGAACACTGAAGCTTTCTTT.

The V call is TRBV29-1, the J call TRBJ2-7, with D possibly TRBD1 on 7 matching bases. The CDR3 extends over 15 amino acids. V lost 3 bases, J lost 2 bases, and 17 bases lay in between. The germline V gene encodes CDR1 SQVTM and CDR2 ANQGSEA. The CDR3 here is CSVEWAGQPTYEQYF. The DNA for the CDR3 is TGCAGCGTTGAGTGGGCGGGACAGCCCACCTACGAGCAGTACTTC.

This clone was seen repeatedly, ten times or more. V is TRBV19 and J is TRBJ1-1; 7 bases are shared with TRBD1. V shed 10 bases and J 5 bases; nucleotides not matched to a gene: 10. The CDR3 has 13 amino acids. CDR1 is LNHDA and CDR2 is SQIVND in the germline V gene (reference sequence). For the CDR3, the DNA is TGTGCCACCCTACAGGGGCTGGGGACTGAAGCTTTCTTT. Protein: CATLQGLGTEAFF.

A single count supports this clone. The chain uses TRBV5-6 and TRBJ2-7, with D possibly matching TRBD1 (6 bases). V lost 4 bases, J lost 4 bases, and 12 bases lay in between. This CDR3 region has 13 residues. Germline V lookup: CDR1 SGHDT, CDR2 YYEEEE. The CDR3 DNA is TGTGCCAGCAGCCTCCCTAGGGGGTACGAGCAGTACTTC. Translation: CASSLPRGYEQYF.

The chain carries TRBV19 and TRBJ2-7; D ambiguous. Trimming cost V 4 bases and J 6 bases, with 13 bases left between them. The V gene's germline CDR1 is LNHDA and CDR2 SQIVND (reference sequence). This CDR3 comprises 13 residues. CDR3 bases: TGTGCCAGTAGTACCCGTCCACCCGGCGAGCAGTACTTC. It codes for CASSTRPPGEQYF.

J is TRBJ2-1 and V is TRBV30; D is uncertain. CDR3 length: 11 amino acids. Trimming shortened V by 2 bases and J by 5 bases, and 4 bases separated the two germline ends. Germline CDR1 GTSNPN, CDR2 SVGIG (reference sequence). The CDR3 spells CAWSFNNEQFF. The CDR3 DNA follows: TGTGCCTGGAGTTTTAACAATGAGCAGTTCTTC.

This chain links TRBV6-1 with TRBJ1-3; 7 positions agree with TRBD1. CDR1 is MNHNS and CDR2 is SASEGT in the germline V gene. V shed 4 bases, J shed 3 bases, and the junction held 6 bases outside the gene matches. The CDR3 totals 15 residues. CDR3 sequence (DNA): TGTGCCAGCAGTGGACAGGGATCTCGTGGAAACACCATATATTTT. Translation: CASSGQGSRGNTIYF.

The rearrangement links TRBV4-2 to TRBJ2-3; weak D call: TRBD1 (6 bases). The CDR3 spans 18 residues. Looked up from germline, CDR1 is LGHNA and CDR2 is YNFKEQ. Deletions cut 3 bases from V and 6 bases from J, with 25 bases between. CDR3 sequence reads: CASSQASLGARSGDTQYF. As DNA, the CDR3 is TGTGCCAGCAGCCAGGCGTCATTGGGGGCCCGGTCCGGGGATACGCAGTATTTT.

The count of this clone is one. This sequence joins TRBV4-2 and TRBJ2-7, with D possibly TRBD2 on 5 matching bases. This CDR3 region has 13 residues. Germline V gene sequence: CDR1 LGHNA, CDR2 YNFKEQ. V lost 0 bases and J lost 7, with 10 bases in between. The DNA of the CDR3 is TGTGCCAGCAGCCAAGATCGGAGGATTGAGCAGTACTTC. Protein product: CASSQDRRIEQYF.

The chain couples TRBV7-9 to TRBJ2-1, with 15 bases aligning to TRBD2. The CDR3 has 16 residues. With 5 bases clipped from V and 10 bases from J, the junction kept 9 bases outside the gene matches. Germline V gene lookup returns CDR1 SEHNR and CDR2 FQNEAQ (reference sequence). The CDR3 DNA follows: TGTGCCAGCAGCAAGCCGGGACTAGCGGGGGGAGGCGAGCAGTTCTTC. It translates to CASSKPGLAGGGEQFF.

Here the CDR3 DNA reads TGTGCCAGCAGCTTCCGGTTGCCTAGCCAAGAGACCCAGTACTTC. This gives the protein CASSFRLPSQETQYF. The rearrangement joins TRBV5-4 to TRBJ2-5, with unresolved D. There are 15 residues in the CDR3. Germline V gives CDR1 SGHNT, CDR2 YYREEE (reference sequence). The V and J ends lost 2 bases and 1 base respectively, with 12 bases between them.

The rearrangement links TRBV19 to TRBJ2-1, with 15 positions matching TRBD2. Germline lookup yields CDR1 LNHDA and CDR2 SQIVND (reference sequence). V lost 5 bases to trimming and J lost 10 bases; unmatched junction nucleotides: 3. The CDR3 is 14 amino acids. The CDR3 coding sequence is TGTGCCAGTAGTCCGGGGACTAGCGGGGGGGAGCAGTTCTTC. This sequence encodes CASSPGTSGGEQFF.

The chain links TRBV21-1 to TRBJ2-1; the table assigns TRBD1, which was not confirmed against the DNA. TRBV21-1 is a documented pseudogene. This CDR3 contains 15 residues. The CDR3 region has the DNA TGTGCCAGCAGCGAACGGGACAGGCTGGTCCATGAGCAGTTCTTC. Translation gives CASSERDRLVHEQFF.

A word on this clone: At one end the junction does not follow the germline gene, possibly because of a read error. Written as DNA, the CDR3 is TGTGCCACCAGCCGAGACAGGGCAACTAATGAAAAACTGTTTTTT. The encoded protein is CATSRDRATNEKLFF. The chain carries TRBV15 and TRBJ1-4, with 7 bases aligning to TRBD1. Germline-derived CDR1 and CDR2 are LNHNV and YYDKDF (reference sequence). The CDR3 is made up of 15 amino acids. Together with reference TRBV15 and TRBJ1-4, the CDR3 gives the full variable domain: DAMVIQNPRYQVTQFGKPVTLSCSQTLNHNVMYWYQQKSSQAPKLLFHYYDKDFNNEADTPDNFQSRRPNTSFCFLDIRSPGLGDTAMYLCATSRDRATNEKLFFGSGTQLSVL.

The count of this clone is one. V gene TRBV6-5 combines with J gene TRBJ2-7; 8 bases match TRBD1. This CDR3 has 14 amino acids. The ends lost 2 bases at V and 2 bases at J; junction bases unmatched: 2. Per the germline V gene, CDR1 is MNHEY and CDR2 is SVGAGI. The CDR3: CASSYGTGAYEQYF. CDR3 nucleotides: TGTGCCAGCAGTTACGGGACAGGAGCCTACGAGCAGTACTTC.